Following are 13 T cell receptor beta chains from one sample sequenced in a study of blood T cell repertoires in COVID-19. Generated by immunoSEQ multiplex PCR, the TCRdb table keeps only in-frame clones and is missing some. The repertoire includes 50,000 to 65,000 clones, roughly two thirds of them detected once, and around half sits in the top ten. Specimen: PBMCs or T cells enriched from blood (not recorded which). All receptors come from a woman aged 55 to 70 who had been exposed to COVID-19.

The rearrangement links TRBV11-2 to TRBJ1-6, with a tentative D call TRBD1 (6 bases). This CDR3 contains 15 residues. V shed 5 bases and J shed 7 bases, with 15 bases lying between them. Per germline, CDR1 SGHAT and CDR2 FQNNGV. CDR3 region: CASSPEPGVNSPLHF. The CDR3 DNA is TGTGCCAGCAGCCCCGAGCCAGGGGTAAATTCACCCCTCCACTTT.

The gene calls are TRBV16 and TRBJ1-1; 7 bases fit TRBD1. CDR1 is KGHSY, CDR2 FQNENV, per germline. Trimming took 3 bases from V and 6 from J; bases not matched to a gene: 4. This CDR3 has 13 amino acids. CDR3 sequence reads: CASSQIRGPEAFF. The CDR3 DNA follows: TGTGCCAGCAGCCAGATAAGGGGGCCTGAAGCTTTCTTT. The whole variable domain, remainder taken from reference TRBV16 and TRBJ1-1, is GEEVAQTPKHLVRGEGQKAKLYCAPIKGHSYVFWYQQVLKNEFKFLISFQNENVFDETGMPKERFSAKCLPNSPCSLEIQATKLEDSAVYFCASSQIRGPEAFFGQGTRLTVV.

J is TRBJ1-6 and V is TRBV6-4, with 7 bases identical to TRBD1. This CDR3 region has 13 residues. Per germline, CDR1 MRHNA and CDR2 SNTAGT. V trimming: 6 bases; J trimming: 10 bases; junction bases outside the gene matches: 6. CDR3 nucleotides: TGTGCCAGCAGCGCCACGGGACAGTCACCCCTCCACTTT. It codes for CASSATGQSPLHF.

The chain uses TRBV7-9 and TRBJ1-1; D is unclear. Germline V gene sequence: CDR1 SEHNR, CDR2 FQNEAQ (reference sequence). The CDR3 spans 14 residues. V was trimmed by 3 bases and J by 5 bases, leaving 13 bases between them. The CDR3 DNA follows: TGTGCCAGCAGCTTCGGCGGCCCCGGGACTGAAGCTTTCTTT. It encodes CASSFGGPGTEAFF.

J is TRBJ1-3 and V is TRBV11-2; 9 nucleotides match TRBD1. V dropped 5 bases and J dropped 4; count of bases not matched to a gene: 6. Germline lookup yields CDR1 SGHAT and CDR2 FQNNGV. This CDR3 contains 15 residues. For the CDR3, the DNA is TGTGCCAGCAGCCTAGGGACAGGGTCCGGAAACACCATATATTTT. Its protein product is CASSLGTGSGNTIYF.

This clone is large (0.1 to 1%) in the sample. The chain uses TRBV27 and TRBJ2-7; TRBD1 agrees at 10 bases. Germline CDR1 MNHEY, CDR2 SMNVEV (reference sequence). This CDR3 region has 16 residues. With 5 bases clipped from V and 4 bases from J, the junction kept 11 bases outside the gene matches. CDR3: CASSPQTGGAGYEQYF. CDR3 nucleotide sequence: TGTGCCAGCAGTCCCCAGACAGGGGGCGCAGGTTACGAGCAGTACTTC.

This clone has a single count. V gene TRBV29-1 combines with J gene TRBJ2-3; 10 bases agree with TRBD2. Trimming removed 4 bases from V and 4 bases from J; junction bases left unmatched: 5. This CDR3 comprises 14 residues. In germline, CDR1 is SQVTM, CDR2 ANQGSEA. The CDR3 spells CSVVASGGADTQYF. The CDR3 DNA sequence: TGCAGCGTTGTGGCTAGCGGGGGTGCAGATACGCAGTATTTT.

The J gene is TRBJ2-5, the V gene TRBV24-1; D may be TRBD2 (6 bases). Germline V gene sequence: CDR1 KGHDR, CDR2 SFDVKD. Between the trimmed V and J ends, which lost 5 bases and 5 bases, there was a span of 8 bases. The CDR3 sequence is 12 residues long. CDR3 nucleotide sequence: TGTGCCACCAGTGCTGGGGGGGAGACCCAGTACTTC. Its protein is CATSAGGETQYF.

This clone was detected ten times or more. V and J are TRBV28 and TRBJ2-7; 10 bases match TRBD2. In germline, CDR1 is MDHEN, CDR2 SYDVKM. V lost 6 bases and J lost 6; bases outside the gene matches: 11. The CDR3 is 15 residues long. This CDR3 is CASSPMSGRGSEQYF. DNA of the CDR3: TGTGCCAGCAGCCCAATGAGCGGGAGGGGAAGCGAGCAGTACTTC.

The V call is TRBV28, the J call TRBJ2-3; the match to TRBD2 covers 10 bases. Germline values: CDR1 MDHEN, CDR2 SYDVKM. V trimming: 5 bases; J trimming: 3 bases; junction bases outside the gene matches: 8. The CDR3 contains 16 residues. CDR3 nucleotide sequence: TGTGCCAGCAGTCCAACGACTAGCGGGCTTACAGATACGCAGTATTTT. It encodes CASSPTTSGLTDTQYF.

This sequence joins TRBV3-1 (or the pseudogene TRBV3-2) and TRBJ2-5, with 10 bases lining up with TRBD2. With 1 base clipped from V and 1 base from J, the junction kept 9 bases outside the gene matches. The CDR3 consists of 18 residues. Germline V CDR1 and CDR2: LGHDT, YNNKEL (reference sequence). The CDR3 sequence is CASSQVSSGSGAQETQYF. In nucleotides, the CDR3 is TGTGCCAGCAGCCAAGTCTCTAGCGGGAGCGGCGCCCAAGAGACCCAGTACTTC.

The chain combines TRBV30 with TRBJ1-4, with D possibly TRBD1 on 5 matching bases. The CDR3 totals 14 residues. The ends were cut back, 4 bases at V and 9 bases at J, with 18 bases in the middle. Germline-derived CDR1 and CDR2 are GTSNPN and SVGIG (reference sequence). The CDR3 nucleotides are TGTGCCTGGACTAGGACATTGGCGGAAAAAAAACTGTTTTTT. This gives the protein CAWTRTLAEKKLFF.

The chain couples TRBV9 to TRBJ2-5; 13 positions agree with TRBD2. After removal of 4 bases from V and 2 bases from J, the junction contained 5 bases not matched to a gene. Looked up from germline, CDR1 is SGDLS and CDR2 is YYNGEE. The CDR3 totals 16 residues. The CDR3 DNA sequence: TGTGCCAGCAGCCCGACTAGCGGGGGGATTCAAGAGACCCAGTACTTC. It encodes CASSPTSGGIQETQYF.